A single sample gave rise to the 27 T cell receptor beta chains below, sequenced in a study of shared clonotypes between healthy human individuals (dated by TCRdb to about 2020). Preparation of the library involved the immunoSEQ multiplex PCR assay. TCRdb provides this immuneACCESS table in a form limited to in-frame rearrangements. Some clones are lacking; in checked studies, under half of them reflect an unresolved V gene, and why the rest are absent is not known. This sample gives roughly 1,600,000 clones in total; 98% of them show up just once. About 0.35% of the sample is in the top ten clones. Material for sequencing was naive CD4+ T cells sorted from blood. In the paper's terms, the cell subset or site label means: CD45RA+ positively selected. The receptor set was obtained from a young man in good health.

The rearrangement uses TRBV4-1 and TRBJ2-3, with no clear D. Per germline, CDR1 MGHRA and CDR2 YSYEKL. Trimming stripped 4 bases from V and 6 bases from J, with 5 bases between. CDR3 length equals 11 residues. For the CDR3, the DNA is TGCGCCAGCAGCCGAAGTGATACGCAGTATTTT. Amino acid sequence: CASSRSDTQYF.

This sequence joins TRBV11-2 and TRBJ2-2, with a weak D call TRBD1 (5 bases). Germline CDR1 and CDR2: SGHAT and FQNNGV. With 5 bases removed from V and 7 bases from J, the gap between germline ends came to 11 bases. The CDR3 contains 13 residues. CDR3 residues: CASSPRGGGELFF. For the CDR3, the DNA is TGTGCCAGCAGCCCAAGGGGTGGCGGGGAGCTGTTTTTT.

V gene TRBV5-1 combines with J gene TRBJ1-1; 7 bases align to TRBD1. Unmatched junction bases numbered 7, after V lost 4 bases and J lost 1 base. CDR3 size: 15 residues. Germline V gene lookup returns CDR1 SGHRS and CDR2 YFSETQ. The DNA of the CDR3 is TGCGCCAGCAGCAATGACAGGGTCCCGAACACTGAAGCTTTCTTT. It specifies CASSNDRVPNTEAFF.

The chain joins TRBV2 to TRBJ2-5; the D gene could be TRBD1 or TRBD2 (5 bases each). Per germline, CDR1 SNHLY and CDR2 FYNNEI. Trimming cost V 8 bases and J 2 bases, with 9 bases left between them. The CDR3 covers 12 residues. The CDR3 DNA reads TGTGCCAGCGGTTGGGGGCAAGAGACCCAGTACTTC. Translation: CASGWGQETQYF. Drawing the rest from reference TRBV2 and TRBJ2-5, the complete variable domain is EPEVTQTPSHQVTQMGQEVILRCVPISNHLYFYWYRQILGQKVEFLVSFYNNEISEKSEIFDDQFSVERPDGSNFTLKIRSTKLEDSAMYFCASGWGQETQYFGPGTRLLVL.

The chain carries TRBV27 and TRBJ2-2, with TRBD1 as a possible D gene (6 bases). CDR1 is MNHEY and CDR2 is SMNVEV in the germline V gene (reference sequence). The CDR3 runs to 13 residues. Trimming took off 10 bases at V and 1 base at J, with 10 bases between the two ends. The CDR3 region has the DNA TGTGCCACCGGGACATTGAACACCGGGGAGCTGTTTTTT. This codes for CATGTLNTGELFF.

The chain employs TRBV5-1 and TRBJ2-1, with 10 bases identical to TRBD1. Germline CDR1 reads SGHRS; CDR2 reads YFSETQ. The CDR3 has 15 residues. The V and J ends lost 7 bases and 7 bases, in that order; junction bases with no gene match: 11. CDR3 protein: CASFPGQGSRNEQFF. The CDR3 DNA reads TGCGCCAGCTTTCCGGGACAGGGGTCGAGGAATGAGCAGTTCTTC.

As to this clone: This specimen includes other DNA sequences encoding the same CDR3. This rearrangement joins TRBV18 to TRBJ2-1; the match to TRBD1 covers 10 bases. V lost 3 bases and J lost 6; bases outside the gene matches: 5. Germline V gene sequence: CDR1 KGHSH, CDR2 LQKENI. The CDR3 has 15 amino acids. The CDR3 spells CASSPRQGAGNEQFF. The DNA for the CDR3 is TGTGCCAGCTCACCCCGACAGGGGGCAGGCAATGAGCAGTTCTTC.

V is TRBV6-1 and J is TRBJ2-7; 9 bases fit TRBD2. Per germline, CDR1 MNHNS and CDR2 SASEGT. Germline trimming cut 9 bases from V and 7 bases from J; bases unmatched to any gene: 4. CDR3 length: 11 residues. The CDR3, as DNA: TGTGCCAGTACTCTAGCGGGGGAGCAGTACTTC. Amino acids: CASTLAGEQYF.

The rearrangement uses TRBV7-2 and TRBJ2-7; 9 bases fit TRBD1. Germline CDR1 and CDR2: SGHTA and FQGNSA. The CDR3 spans 14 residues. V lost 3 bases and J lost 7; bases outside the gene matches: 7. The CDR3 bases are TGTGCCAGCAGCTTCGACAGGGGGTTGGATGAGCAGTACTTC. It is translated as CASSFDRGLDEQYF.

For this clone: Other DNA sequences in the same sample also yield this CDR3. V is TRBV18 and J is TRBJ1-5; D not certain. The germline gives CDR1 KGHSH, CDR2 LQKENI. Trimming stripped 2 bases from V and 0 bases from J, with 2 bases between. CDR3 length: 13 amino acids. DNA of the CDR3: TGTGCCAGCTCACCAAGTAGCAATCAGCCCCAGCATTTT. Translation: CASSPSSNQPQHF.

This clone was detected only once. The chain links TRBV12-5 to TRBJ2-1, with D possibly matching TRBD2 (5 bases). Trimming left V 8 bases short and J 8 bases short, with 19 bases between. The germline V gene has CDR1 LGHNT and CDR2 FRNRAP. This CDR3 contains 14 residues. The CDR3 reads CASRRGNQGHEQFF. The CDR3 DNA reads TGTGCTAGTCGCCGGGGAAACCAAGGGCATGAGCAGTTCTTC.

V gene TRBV10-3 combines with J gene TRBJ2-6; unclear D gene. Germline V gene sequence: CDR1 ENHRY, CDR2 SYGVKD. Trimming removed 8 bases at V and 0 bases at J, with 8 bases between. The CDR3 covers 14 residues. The DNA of the CDR3 is TGTGCCATCCTCAGGAACTCTGGGGCCAACGTCCTGACTTTC. Encoded protein: CAILRNSGANVLTF.

As concerns this clone: Other DNA sequences in the same sample also yield this CDR3. J is TRBJ2-7 and V is TRBV5-5; D unclear. Deletions cut 2 bases from V and 3 bases from J, with 6 bases between. The CDR3 is made up of 12 amino acids. Germline V lookup: CDR1 SGHKS, CDR2 YYEKEE (reference sequence). In DNA form, the CDR3 reads TGTGCCAGCAGCTTTAGCAGCTACGAGCAGTACTTC. Translating gives CASSFSSYEQYF. The complete variable domain, with remaining parts taken from reference TRBV5-5 and TRBJ2-7, reads DAGVTQSPTHLIKTRGQQVTLRCSPISGHKSVSWYQQVLGQGPQFIFQYYEKEERGRGNFPDRFSARQFPNYSSELNVNALLLGDSALYLCASSFSSYEQYFGPGTRLTVT.

This sequence joins TRBV7-2 and TRBJ2-3; weak D call: TRBD2 (6 bases). Germline lookup yields CDR1 SGHTA and CDR2 FQGNSA. The CDR3 consists of 15 residues. Trimming took 4 bases from V and 4 from J, leaving 15 bases between them. The CDR3 nucleotides are TGTGCCAGCAGCTGGACGGCGGGAAGTGCAGATACGCAGTATTTT. Translation: CASSWTAGSADTQYF.

This clone was counted a single time. The chain is built from TRBV5-6 and TRBJ2-3, with D perhaps TRBD2 (7 bases). The germline V gene has CDR1 SGHDT and CDR2 YYEEEE. This CDR3 has 16 residues. The V gene lost 4 bases and the J gene lost 1 base, with 16 bases spanning the gap. The DNA for the CDR3 is TGTGCCAGCAGCGGTACAGGGAGGGCCGGCACAGATACGCAGTATTTT. Its protein product is CASSGTGRAGTDTQYF.

The table lists this clone with a count of one. The chain joins TRBV4-3 to TRBJ2-1; 8 positions match TRBD1. The CDR3 extends over 17 amino acids. Looked up from germline, CDR1 is LGHNA and CDR2 is YSLEER. Trimming took 3 bases from V and 3 from J; bases not matched to a gene: 10. The CDR3 sequence: CASSHPQGAVSYNEQFF. The CDR3 DNA reads TGCGCCAGCAGCCACCCCCAGGGGGCGGTTAGCTACAATGAGCAGTTCTTC.

The V call is TRBV10-1, the J call TRBJ1-3; unclear D gene. This CDR3 has 16 residues. Per germline, CDR1 WNHNN and CDR2 SYGVQD (reference sequence). The V and J ends lost 4 bases and 4 bases respectively, with 17 bases between them. The CDR3 DNA is TGCGCCAGCAGTGCAGGTCCCCGGGCGAGAGGAAACACCATATATTTT. Translating gives CASSAGPRARGNTIYF.

CDR3 bases: TGTGCCAGTAGTATTGGGCTAGCGGGATACGAGCAGTTCTTC. Translated, it gives CASSIGLAGYEQFF. V and J are TRBV19 and TRBJ2-1; 9 positions match TRBD2. CDR1 and CDR2 (germline): LNHDA, SQIVND (reference sequence). The CDR3 loop spans 14 amino acids. The V gene end was trimmed by 3 bases and the J gene end by 10 bases; junction bases not matched to a gene: 7.

This chain joins TRBV2 and TRBJ2-7; 10 bases are shared with TRBD1. Germline assignment: CDR1 SNHLY and CDR2 FYNNEI. This CDR3 has 19 amino acids. Germline trimming cut 7 bases from V and 3 bases from J; bases unmatched to any gene: 21. CDR3: CASTGGGQGNRGSLYEQYF. In DNA form, the CDR3 reads TGTGCCAGCACCGGGGGGGGACAGGGGAACCGTGGGTCCCTCTACGAGCAGTACTTC.

The chain has TRBV5-1 and TRBJ1-2; TRBD1 is a possible D gene (6 bases). V dropped 4 bases and J dropped 7 bases, with 11 bases sitting between them. CDR1 is SGHRS and CDR2 is YFSETQ in the germline V gene. This CDR3 spans 12 amino acids. CDR3 sequence: CASSMDSLGYTF. The CDR3 nucleotides read TGCGCCAGCAGCATGGACAGTCTTGGCTACACCTTC.

This chain uses TRBV28 with TRBJ2-7; D is unresolved. The CDR3 has 16 amino acids. Germline CDR1 is MDHEN and CDR2 is SYDVKM. With 3 bases removed from V and 0 bases from J, the gap between germline ends came to 15 bases. The CDR3 protein is CASSFPMNGGSYEQYF. The CDR3 bases are TGTGCCAGCAGTTTCCCCATGAACGGCGGCTCCTACGAGCAGTACTTC.

The J gene is TRBJ1-4, the V gene TRBV28; 7 bases map to TRBD1. Germline V CDR1 and CDR2: MDHEN, SYDVKM. This CDR3 has 18 amino acids. Germline trimming cut 4 bases from V and 4 bases from J; bases unmatched to any gene: 15. The chain's CDR3 is CASSSHRQGRLVNEKLFF. DNA for the CDR3: TGTGCCAGCAGTTCCCACCGACAGGGAAGGCTTGTTAATGAAAAACTGTTTTTT.

This sequence joins TRBV7-6 and TRBJ2-1; D gene ambiguous. The V end was cut by 2 bases, the J end by 10 bases, with 9 bases between. Per germline, CDR1 SGHVS and CDR2 FNYEAQ. CDR3 length: 12 amino acids. In DNA, the CDR3 is TGTGCCAGCAGCTTAAGTGGTGACGAGCAGTTCTTC. As protein: CASSLSGDEQFF.

The chain joins TRBV5-4 to TRBJ2-2, with D tentatively TRBD2 (5 bases). Germline CDR1 and CDR2: SGHNT and YYREEE (reference sequence). The V end was cut by 1 base, the J end by 2 bases, with 9 bases between. This CDR3 has 15 amino acids. In DNA form, the CDR3 reads TGTGCCAGCAGCTTGCCCGGGGTAAACACCGGGGAGCTGTTTTTT. Translated: CASSLPGVNTGELFF.

The rearrangement uses TRBV28 and TRBJ2-7, with 11 bases identical to TRBD1. Unmatched junction bases numbered 9, after V lost 4 bases and J lost 4 bases. CDR3 length: 16 amino acids. Germline lookup yields CDR1 MDHEN and CDR2 SYDVKM. The chain's CDR3 is CASSYPGGTGGYEQYF. The CDR3 coding sequence is TGTGCCAGCAGTTACCCCGGAGGGACAGGGGGTTACGAGCAGTACTTC.

V and J are TRBV18 and TRBJ2-7, with 10 nucleotides matching TRBD1. The ends lost 1 base at V and 10 bases at J; junction bases unmatched: 4. The germline gives CDR1 KGHSH, CDR2 LQKENI. This CDR3 is built from 13 residues. The CDR3 sequence: CASSPLGTGDQYF. CDR3 coding DNA: TGTGCCAGCTCACCACTGGGGACAGGGGACCAGTACTTC.

V is TRBV19 and J is TRBJ1-5, with a tentative D call TRBD1 (6 bases). Germline loops: CDR1 LNHDA, CDR2 SQIVND (reference sequence). Between the trimmed V and J ends, which lost 5 bases and 0 bases, there was a span of 14 bases. The CDR3 contains 16 residues. The CDR3 DNA reads as TGTGCCAGTAGTCAACCCGGGGGCTATAGCAATCAGCCCCAGCATTTT. It is translated as CASSQPGGYSNQPQHF.